The entry below gives a single T cell receptor beta chain sequence along with its context. The antigen remains unidentified. Indicated time point: healthy volunteer bleed at 2 weeks. Someone pulled total RNA out of unfractionated whole blood. These data are taken from a study of human T cells and chemical hapten exposure. Unique molecular identifiers were affixed to discrete cDNA molecules within the library. Per the original methods: Approximately 100,000 TCRs per sample was the median, with a range of roughly 23,224 to 690,600. A single record per CDR3 protein comes from TCRdb applying MiXCR to the RACE reads. The V and J calls and clone size come from TCRdb's table, not from the authors' own analysis. The table has around 130,000 distinct CDR3 sequences, approximately 9% seen once; the top ten hold around 1.7%. Germline V gene lookup returns CDR1 SGHRS and CDR2 YFSETQ. Trimming took 1 base from V and 1 from J, leaving 18 bases between them. The CDR3 is 17 residues long.

Findings and limits, study-wide: With regard to DPC sensitization, TCRs above 1 in 1000 frequency did not change.

Sample: whole blood. The rearrangement joins TRBV5-1 to TRBJ2-7; TRBD2 might be the D (5 bases). This TCR derives from a male donor in good health. Some clones in this sample may be carry-over from other donors' samples. The CDR3 spells CASSLSIGLGGSYEQYF. The CDR3 DNA reads as TGCGCCAGCAGCTTGAGTATCGGACTGGGCGGATCCTACGAGCAGTACTTC.